The 11 T cell receptor beta chains given below trace back to one sample, sequenced in a study of long-term antiretroviral therapy in people with HIV. It was version v3.0 of the immunoSEQ assay that was run at survey level. Using immunoSEQ multiplex PCR, the repertoire was profiled, and TCRdb retains in-frame clones only, with some absent. The sample shows 20,000 to 30,000 clones, about four fifths of them seen only once. This material consisted of unsorted PBMCs, taken 0.7 years before starting antiretroviral therapy. All receptors derive from a man younger than 40 with HIV.

The chain is built from TRBV27 and TRBJ1-1; weak D call: TRBD1 (5 bases). The V gene's germline CDR1 is MNHEY and CDR2 SMNVEV (reference sequence). V was clipped by 4 bases and J by 5 bases, with 20 bases between them. The CDR3 consists of 16 residues. The CDR3 reads CASSSTTYSGGTEAFF. CDR3 coding DNA: TGTGCCAGCAGTTCGACGACCTACTCGGGGGGGACTGAAGCTTTCTTT.

This chain joins TRBV5-1 and TRBJ1-5; the D is unclear. V lost 0 bases to trimming and J lost 6 bases, with 16 bases between them. This CDR3 contains 16 residues. Germline CDR1 reads SGHRS; CDR2 reads YFSETQ. The CDR3 region has the DNA TGCGCCAGCAGCTTGGCCGGGCCAATGCCCGGTCAGCCCCAGCATTTT. Translating gives CASSLAGPMPGQPQHF.

The CDR3 region is CASSPRPGTTLSGELFF. CDR3 sequence (DNA): TGTGCCAGCAGCCCTAGGCCCGGGACAACTTTGTCCGGGGAGCTGTTTTTT. The rearrangement links TRBV5-8 to TRBJ2-2; D is perhaps TRBD1 (6 bases). Germline V gene lookup returns CDR1 SGHTS and CDR2 YDEGEE. This CDR3 is 17 amino acids long. V dropped 4 bases and J dropped 6 bases, with 22 bases sitting between them.

The chain employs TRBV5-8 and TRBJ1-1, with a possible D match to TRBD1 (6 bases). The CDR3 loop spans 15 amino acids. Trimming left V 2 bases short and J 7 bases short, with 18 bases between. Per germline, CDR1 SGHTS and CDR2 YDEGEE. The CDR3 protein is CASSFGWSRGGEAFF. As DNA, the CDR3 is TGTGCCAGCAGCTTCGGGTGGTCCAGGGGCGGTGAAGCTTTCTTT.

The chain employs TRBV15 and TRBJ1-4; no clear D gene. The CDR3 is made up of 15 amino acids. Trimming took off 0 bases at V and 4 bases at J, with 9 bases between the two ends. Germline V gives CDR1 LNHNV, CDR2 YYDKDF (reference sequence). CDR3 in DNA: TGTGCCACCAGCAGAGAGTCTGGCTTTAATGAAAAACTGTTTTTT. Residues: CATSRESGFNEKLFF.

The V gene is TRBV2, the J gene TRBJ2-3, with D perhaps TRBD2 (5 bases). V dropped 11 bases and J dropped 0 bases, with 12 bases sitting between them. The CDR3 runs to 13 residues. Per germline, CDR1 SNHLY and CDR2 FYNNEI. CDR3 nucleotide sequence: TGTGCCTCACAACGGGGTAGCACAGATACGCAGTATTTT. Translating it yields CASQRGSTDTQYF.

A few counts support this clone. The chain uses TRBV19 and TRBJ1-4; D call uncertain. This CDR3 has 13 amino acids. The germline V gene encodes CDR1 LNHDA and CDR2 SQIVND (reference sequence). V shed 7 bases and J shed 3 bases, with 9 bases lying between them. The CDR3 here is CASTGRPNEKLFF. The CDR3 nucleotides are TGTGCCAGTACCGGCAGGCCTAATGAAAAACTGTTTTTT.

This clone is medium-sized. The J gene is TRBJ1-3, the V gene TRBV21-1; TRBD1 was called by the table and not checked on the DNA. TRBV21-1 is a known pseudogene. This CDR3 has 17 amino acids. Here the CDR3 reads CASRSWWGTDSGNTIYF. CDR3 coding DNA: TGTGCCAGCAGGTCCTGGTGGGGGACAGACTCTGGAAACACCATATATTTT.

The chain carries TRBV7-9 and TRBJ1-4; tentatively, D is TRBD1 (5 bases). V lost 5 bases to trimming and J lost 8 bases, with 15 bases between them. This CDR3 is 14 amino acids long. Germline V gene sequence: CDR1 SEHNR, CDR2 FQNEAQ (reference sequence). This chain's CDR3 is CASSLGGAGEKLFF. The DNA of the CDR3 is TGTGCCAGCAGCCTGGGAGGGGCGGGGGAAAAACTGTTTTTT.

The chain is built from TRBV7-9 and TRBJ2-7; 8 bases agree with TRBD2. Germline V CDR1 and CDR2: SEHNR, FQNEAQ (reference sequence). The junction had 6 bases not matched to a gene; V was cut back by 3 bases and J by 2 bases. CDR3 length equals 15 residues. The CDR3 here is CASSFKGLGPYEQYF. The CDR3 DNA reads TGTGCCAGCAGCTTCAAGGGACTAGGCCCCTACGAGCAGTACTTC. Based on the CDR3 plus reference TRBV7-9 and TRBJ2-7, the full variable domain is DTGVSQNPRHKITKRGQNVTFRCDPISEHNRLYWYRQTLGQGPEFLTYFQNEAQLEKSRLLSDRFSAERPKGSFSTLEIQRTEQGDSAMYLCASSFKGLGPYEQYFGPGTRLTVT.

The genes are TRBV5-6 and TRBJ2-5; 10 nucleotides line up with TRBD2. The trim removed 1 base at V and 2 bases at J, leaving 8 bases unmatched. The CDR3 is made up of 17 amino acids. Germline V lookup: CDR1 SGHDT, CDR2 YYEEEE. The CDR3 is CASSLPGLAQIQETQYF. The CDR3 region has the DNA TGTGCCAGCAGCTTGCCGGGACTAGCGCAGATACAAGAGACCCAGTACTTC.